The 22 T cell receptor beta chains below were found in one sample sequenced in a study of spatial heterogeneity in lung cancer. The time point is: sample taken at primary tumor resection. TCRdb re-analysed the 5' RACE reads in MiXCR, keeping a single row per CDR3 protein. The sample comprises approximately 1,200 distinct CDR3 sequences, roughly 26% of which are singletons, and about 20% rests with the top ten. The sequencing here drew on normal lung tissue next to the tumor, taken at surgery. These receptors originate from a female donor with early-stage non-small cell lung cancer.

By share, this clonotype ranks as large. This chain connects TRBV5-4 to TRBJ2-5; TRBD2 matches at 10 bases. Germline CDR1 and CDR2: SGHNT and YYREEE (reference sequence). This CDR3 has 16 residues. The J segment lost 5 bases and the V segment lost 0 bases, leaving 7 bases of the junction unmatched. The CDR3 DNA is TGTGCCAGCAGCTTGGGAGCGGGGGGGCCCGGGGAGACCCAGTACTTC. This encodes CASSLGAGGPGETQYF.

By frequency in the sample, this clonotype is large (0.1 to 1%). The chain links TRBV9 to TRBJ2-7; D perhaps matches TRBD2 (6 bases). Deletions cut 2 bases from V and 5 bases from J, with 14 bases between. Germline V gene lookup returns CDR1 SGDLS and CDR2 YYNGEE. The CDR3 covers 14 residues. The CDR3 nucleotides read TGTGCCAGCAGCGTGGGCGGGGTCTGGGACGAGCAGTACTTC. It encodes CASSVGGVWDEQYF.

Sample share makes this clonotype medium-sized. This chain joins TRBV27 and TRBJ2-7, with 8 bases matching TRBD1. The CDR3 loop spans 14 amino acids. Per germline, CDR1 MNHEY and CDR2 SMNVEV (reference sequence). Trimming took 8 bases from V and 0 from J; bases not matched to a gene: 6. CDR3 in DNA: TGTGCCAGCCGTAGGACAGGGAGCTCCTACGAGCAGTACTTC. Translated, it gives CASRRTGSSYEQYF.

In its sample, this clonotype is medium-sized. This sequence joins TRBV7-9 and TRBJ1-1; D remains unclear. Deletions cut 2 bases from V and 9 bases from J, with 13 bases between. CDR3 size: 13 residues. Per germline, CDR1 SEHNR and CDR2 FQNEAQ (reference sequence). Here the CDR3 DNA reads TGTGCCAGCAGCTTATTTGGGGTCGGCCAAGCTTTCTTT. It specifies CASSLFGVGQAFF.

In its sample, this clonotype ranks as medium-sized. The CDR3 region is CSARGPGPVNTEAFF. DNA of the CDR3: TGCAGTGCTAGAGGCCCGGGACCGGTGAACACTGAAGCTTTCTTT. The V call is TRBV20-1, the J call TRBJ1-1; tentative D call: TRBD1 (5 bases). The CDR3 loop spans 15 amino acids. From germline, CDR1 is DFQATT and CDR2 SNEGSKA (reference sequence). V was clipped by 1 base and J by 0 bases, with 12 bases between them.

The rearrangement uses TRBV13 and TRBJ2-7; TRBD1 aligns across 9 bases. V gave up 5 bases and J gave up 4 bases; unmatched junction bases: 6. There are 14 residues in the CDR3. Germline values: CDR1 PRHDT, CDR2 FYEKMQ (reference sequence). The CDR3 sequence is CASSPGDRAYEQYF. CDR3 nucleotide sequence: TGTGCCAGCAGCCCTGGGGACAGGGCGTACGAGCAGTACTTC.

This clonotype is judged medium-sized. The J gene is TRBJ2-3, the V gene TRBV6-5; 8 bases agree with TRBD2. J gave up 0 bases and V 10 bases, and 3 bases lay outside the gene matches. The germline V gene has CDR1 MNHEY and CDR2 SVGAGI. The CDR3 is 13 residues long. DNA for the CDR3: TGTGCCACCCGCGGGGGGAGCACAGATACGCAGTATTTT. This gives the protein CATRGGSTDTQYF.

This clonotype is termed medium-sized. The gene calls are TRBV2 and TRBJ2-1, with a weak D call TRBD1 (6 bases). The germline gives CDR1 SNHLY, CDR2 FYNNEI. The CDR3 runs 14 residues. V was cut by 1 base and J by 3 bases, with 7 bases left in between. In nucleotides, the CDR3 is TGTGCCAGCAGTGAAGTAGGGGGCTACAATGAGCAGTTCTTC. It encodes CASSEVGGYNEQFF. The full variable domain, with the rest looked up from reference TRBV2 and TRBJ2-1, is EPEVTQTPSHQVTQMGQEVILRCVPISNHLYFYWYRQILGQKVEFLVSFYNNEISEKSEIFDDQFSVERPDGSNFTLKIRSTKLEDSAMYFCASSEVGGYNEQFFGPGTRLTVL.

This clonotype showed up just a few times. The J gene is TRBJ2-7, the V gene TRBV7-2; D may match TRBD1 or TRBD2 (5 bases each). Germline assignment: CDR1 SGHTA and CDR2 FQGNSA. The CDR3 is 16 amino acids. Deletions cut 2 bases from V and 5 bases from J, with 19 bases between. The CDR3 DNA reads as TGTGCCAGCAGCTTAAATGCGGGCAGGGTAACGGACGAGCAGTACTTC. Translating it yields CASSLNAGRVTDEQYF.

This clonotype was counted only a few times. The V gene is TRBV6-1, the J gene TRBJ1-1, with D possibly being TRBD1 (5 bases). The V gene's germline CDR1 is MNHNS and CDR2 SASEGT. V was clipped by 8 bases and J by 4 bases, with 17 bases between them. The CDR3 runs 14 residues. CDR3 sequence: CASSYNRGSTEAFF. The CDR3 coding sequence is TGTGCCAGCTCTTATAACCGGGGGAGCACTGAAGCTTTCTTT.

The chain has TRBV4-1 and TRBJ1-2; no firm D call. This CDR3 has 16 amino acids. The germline V and J ends were trimmed by 2 bases and 2 bases, with 15 bases remaining between them. CDR1 and CDR2 (germline): MGHRA, YSYEKL. The CDR3 DNA sequence: TGCGCCAGCAGCCAACGAGACCATCGGCTCAACTATGGCTACACCTTC. This codes for CASSQRDHRLNYGYTF.

The V call is TRBV18, the J call TRBJ2-7; 7 bases are shared with TRBD2. Looked up from germline, CDR1 is KGHSH and CDR2 is LQKENI. The CDR3 sequence is 15 residues long. After removal of 4 bases from V and 0 bases from J, the junction contained 6 bases not matched to a gene. CDR3 loop: CASSLSSGLSYEQYF. The DNA for the CDR3 is TGTGCCAGCTCACTCTCTAGCGGCCTCTCCTACGAGCAGTACTTC.

By share, this clonotype ranks as medium-sized (0.01 to 0.1%). The chain carries TRBV6-6 and TRBJ2-5; D perhaps matches TRBD2 (6 bases). Germline loops: CDR1 MNHNY, CDR2 SVGAGI (reference sequence). V lost 7 bases and J 3 bases, leaving 12 bases between the germline ends. CDR3 length equals 13 residues. CDR3 sequence: CASMAGNKETQYF. The CDR3 nucleotides are TGTGCCAGCATGGCGGGGAACAAAGAGACCCAGTACTTC.

The chain links TRBV5-4 to TRBJ2-1; D gene unclear. The CDR3 spans 12 residues. The V gene's germline CDR1 is SGHNT and CDR2 YYREEE (reference sequence). The V end lost 4 bases, the J end lost 3 bases, and 5 bases lay between the germline ends. CDR3 bases: TGTGCCAGCAGCCCCGACTACAATGAGCAGTTCTTC. It specifies CASSPDYNEQFF.

This clonotype was picked up a small number of times. The rearrangement uses TRBV7-2 and TRBJ2-7; D gene ambiguous. Germline V gene data show CDR1 as SGHTA and CDR2 as FQGNSA. CDR3 length: 11 residues. V lost 3 bases, J lost 3 bases, and 3 bases lay in between. The CDR3 spells CASSFYYEQYF. CDR3 nucleotides: TGTGCCAGCAGCTTTTACTACGAGCAGTACTTC.

Judged by abundance, this clonotype is large. This chain joins TRBV11-2 and TRBJ2-3; D uncertain. The V gene lost 4 bases and the J gene lost 2 bases, with 7 bases spanning the gap. CDR3 length equals 13 residues. Germline loops: CDR1 SGHAT, CDR2 FQNNGV. The CDR3 DNA sequence: TGTGCCAGCAGCTCGACCGCCACAGATACGCAGTATTTT. It specifies CASSSTATDTQYF.

By share, this clonotype counts as large (0.1 to 1%). The chain uses TRBV3-1 and TRBJ2-2; a weak D match, TRBD2 (7 bases). This CDR3 has 16 residues. Trimming shortened V by 4 bases and J by 4 bases, and 16 bases separated the two germline ends. Germline-derived CDR1 and CDR2 are LGHDT and YNNKEL (reference sequence). CDR3 nucleotide sequence: TGTGCCAGCAGCCCCCCGGCGGGGGCCATCACCGGGGAGCTGTTTTTT. This translates into CASSPPAGAITGELFF.

V gene TRBV27 combines with J gene TRBJ2-2, with D maybe TRBD1 (6 bases). The length of the CDR3 is 16 residues. Germline V gene lookup returns CDR1 MNHEY and CDR2 SMNVEV (reference sequence). The V end lost 5 bases, the J end lost 4 bases, and 17 bases lay between the germline ends. The CDR3 loop is CASSTPLVQGTGELFF. As DNA, the CDR3 is TGTGCCAGCAGTACCCCACTAGTACAGGGCACCGGGGAGCTGTTTTTT.

Judged by abundance, this clonotype is large. The rearrangement links TRBV7-2 to TRBJ2-1, with 8 bases identical to TRBD2. V trimming: 2 bases; J trimming: 7 bases; junction bases outside the gene matches: 4. Germline V gene sequence: CDR1 SGHTA, CDR2 FQGNSA. This CDR3 has 14 residues. The CDR3 loop is CASSLQAGANEQFF. For the CDR3, the DNA is TGTGCCAGCAGCTTACAAGCGGGGGCTAATGAGCAGTTCTTC.

By proportion, this clonotype is large. The CDR3 here is CASRPANLDIQYF. CDR3 in DNA: TGTGCCAGCAGACCCGCCAACCTCGACATTCAGTACTTC. This chain joins TRBV6-5 and TRBJ2-4; D ambiguous. Trimming left V 6 bases short and J 8 bases short, with 14 bases between. The germline CDR1 and CDR2 sequences are MNHEY and SVGAGI. This CDR3 has 13 residues.

This clonotype was counted only a few times. The rearrangement links TRBV11-1 to TRBJ2-1; D is uncertain. V lost 1 base, J lost 9 bases, and 16 bases lay in between. This CDR3 comprises 15 residues. Germline values: CDR1 SGHAT, CDR2 FQDESV (reference sequence). Here the CDR3 reads CASSLGFGPSAEQFF. CDR3 nucleotides: TGTGCCAGCAGCTTAGGGTTTGGCCCCTCGGCTGAGCAGTTCTTC.

This clonotype is medium-sized by share. This sequence joins TRBV5-1 and TRBJ2-3; D perhaps matches TRBD2 (6 bases). The CDR3 contains 15 residues. V was trimmed by 0 bases and J by 4 bases, leaving 12 bases between them. Germline V gene lookup returns CDR1 SGHRS and CDR2 YFSETQ. DNA of the CDR3: TGCGCCAGCAGCTTGGGGGACTTGGGGGCAGATACGCAGTATTTT. Translation: CASSLGDLGADTQYF.